The clone carrying this T cell receptor beta chain occurred a few times. V gave up 4 bases and J gave up 7 bases, with 20 bases separating them. The CDR3 covers 15 residues. Germline V gene sequence: CDR1 SEHNR, CDR2 FQNEAQ (reference sequence). The data were produced by immunoSEQ multiplex PCR, yet TCRdb's version contains in-frame clones alone and is incomplete. The sample records around 75,000 clones, roughly nine tenths being singletons. The sample belongs to a study of OX40 agonist ivuxolimab in advanced cancers. The chain joins TRBV7-9 to TRBJ2-7, with D unclear. The clonotype comes from an adult with an advanced solid tumor such as melanoma, head and neck, liver or kidney cancer. This sample comprised CD4+ or CD8+ T cells sorted from blood, obtained in a trial of the OX40 agonist ivuxolimab. The CDR3 is CASSSARTSRLEQYF. The DNA of the CDR3 is TGTGCCAGCAGCTCCGCGCGGACGTCCAGGTTAGAGCAGTACTTC.